Presented here are 23 T cell receptor beta chains from one specimen sequenced in a study of T cell repertoires in cytomegalovirus infection. TCRdb passed the reads through MiXCR, listing each CDR3 protein once. The sample has 200,000 to 300,000 distinct CDR3 sequences; roughly 9.1% are singletons. The material sequenced was PBMCs. The source of these receptors is a human donor in good health (CMV status not recorded). Some clones in this sample may be carry-over from other donors' samples.

As for this clonotype: Being one base from a much bigger clone, this may be a read error. This chain joins TRBV12-3 or TRBV12-4 and TRBJ1-4; no reliable D call. CDR3 size: 13 residues. The CDR3 loop is CASSLGTNENLFF. CDR3 bases: TGTGCCAGCAGCCTGGGAACTAATGAAAACCTGTTTTTT.

This clonotype was seen repeatedly, ten times or more. This chain connects TRBV7-2 to TRBJ2-3, with TRBD2 identical over 12 bases. Germline V gives CDR1 SGHTA, CDR2 FQGNSA. This CDR3 is 17 amino acids long. J gave up 3 bases and V 4 bases, and 8 bases lay outside the gene matches. CDR3 sequence: CASSSYPSGRATDTQYF. CDR3 in DNA: TGTGCCAGCAGCTCCTACCCTAGCGGGAGGGCAACAGATACGCAGTATTTT.

This clonotype occurred a few times. The V call is TRBV6-2 or TRBV6-3, the J call TRBJ2-1; 10 bases map to TRBD2. V was pared by 5 bases and J by 8 bases, with 6 bases of the junction left unmatched. CDR1 MNHEY and CDR2 SVGEGT come from the germline V gene. CDR3 length: 14 residues. CDR3 in DNA: TGTGCCAGCAGTCCTAGCGGGAGTTTAGATGAGCAGTTCTTC. This encodes CASSPSGSLDEQFF.

The chain has TRBV6-1 and TRBJ1-1; D uncertain. This CDR3 has 15 amino acids. In germline, CDR1 is MNHNS, CDR2 SASEGT. Trimming removed 5 bases at V and 1 base at J, with 14 bases between. This CDR3 is CASSYPHSGNTEAFF. The DNA for the CDR3 is TGTGCCAGCAGTTACCCCCATAGCGGGAACACTGAAGCTTTCTTT.

This clonotype showed up many times. This chain links TRBV7-2 with TRBJ2-5; D ambiguous. Germline V gives CDR1 SGHTA, CDR2 FQGNSA. V was shortened by 1 base and J by 2 bases, with 8 bases between the two germline ends. CDR3 size: 14 residues. CDR3 residues: CASSLVLGQETQYF. Here the CDR3 DNA reads TGTGCCAGCAGCTTAGTTCTGGGACAAGAGACCCAGTACTTC. Variable domain in full (rest from reference TRBV7-2 and TRBJ2-5): GAGVSQSPSNKVTEKGKDVELRCDPISGHTALYWYRQSLGQGLEFLIYFQGNSAPDKSGLPSDRFSAERTGGSVSTLTIQRTQQEDSAVYLCASSLVLGQETQYFGPGTRLLVL.

This clonotype was detected many times. CDR3 nucleotides: TGTGCCAGCAGCTCACCGACAGGGGGCATCACTGAAGCTTTCTTT. Residues: CASSSPTGGITEAFF. The rearrangement uses TRBV7-6 and TRBJ1-1, with 10 positions matching TRBD1. The germline V gene has CDR1 SGHVS and CDR2 FNYEAQ. The CDR3 consists of 15 residues. V lost 4 bases and J lost 4; bases outside the gene matches: 6. The variable domain in full, completed from reference TRBV7-6 and TRBJ1-1, reads GAGVSQSPRYKVTKRGQDVALRCDPISGHVSLYWYRQALGQGPEFLTYFNYEAQQDKSGLPNDRFSAERPEGSISTLTIQRTEQRDSAMYRCASSSPTGGITEAFFGQGTRLTVV.

This clonotype appeared a few times. The rearrangement uses TRBV15 and TRBJ1-1, with a weak D call TRBD1 (5 bases). This CDR3 has 13 residues. V lost 8 bases to trimming and J lost 4 bases, with 14 bases between them. Looked up from germline, CDR1 is LNHNV and CDR2 is YYDKDF (reference sequence). CDR3 nucleotide sequence: TGTGCCACCTCGGGGGTAGACGGCACTGAAGCTTTCTTT. Its translation: CATSGVDGTEAFF.

The CDR3 spells CAIGGGQETQYF. CDR3 bases: TGTGCCATCGGGGGGGGCCAAGAGACCCAGTACTTC. J is TRBJ2-5 and V is TRBV10-3; 7 bases align to TRBD2. V shed 8 bases, J shed 1 base, and the junction held 1 base outside the gene matches. CDR1 is ENHRY and CDR2 is SYGVKD in the germline V gene. The CDR3 loop spans 12 amino acids.

This clonotype was found many times. V usage is TRBV19 and J usage is TRBJ1-6; the match to TRBD1 covers 7 bases. Germline CDR1 and CDR2: LNHDA and SQIVND (reference sequence). CDR3 length: 17 residues. V lost 4 bases to trimming and J lost 7 bases; unmatched junction nucleotides: 13. For the CDR3, the DNA is TGTGCCAGTAGTACCCGATCCCTGGACAGGCGCAATTCACCCCTCCACTTT. Amino acid sequence: CASSTRSLDRRNSPLHF.

This clonotype was observed at least ten times. The gene calls are TRBV7-2 and TRBJ1-2; D is undetermined. Trimming removed 1 base from V and 0 bases from J, with 6 bases in between. Per germline, CDR1 SGHTA and CDR2 FQGNSA. This CDR3 has 14 residues. In nucleotides, the CDR3 is TGTGCCAGCAGCTTAGATCAGGCTAACTATGGCTACACCTTC. Its translation is CASSLDQANYGYTF.

In this sample, this clonotype turned up a few times. V and J are TRBV19 and TRBJ2-1; TRBD1 agrees at 8 bases. Germline V CDR1 and CDR2: LNHDA, SQIVND (reference sequence). Germline trimming cut 7 bases from V and 12 bases from J; bases unmatched to any gene: 17. CDR3 length equals 15 residues. The CDR3 here is CASTEGTGRTAGQFF. CDR3 sequence (DNA): TGTGCCAGTACAGAAGGGACAGGACGAACGGCGGGGCAGTTCTTC.

This clonotype came up many times. This sequence joins TRBV5-1 and TRBJ1-1, with unresolved D. CDR3 size: 13 residues. Germline V gene data show CDR1 as SGHRS and CDR2 as YFSETQ. Trimming removed 3 bases from V and 3 bases from J, with 9 bases in between. In DNA, the CDR3 is TGCGCCAGCAGCTATACTACAGACACTGAAGCTTTCTTT. As protein: CASSYTTDTEAFF.

In this sample, this clonotype turned up a few times. The CDR3 here is CASSLMGVVDNEQFF. The CDR3 DNA is TGTGCCAGCAGCTTGATGGGGGTGGTCGACAATGAGCAGTTCTTC. V gene TRBV7-9 combines with J gene TRBJ2-1; D tentatively fits TRBD1 or TRBD2 (5 bases each). The V gene lost 3 bases and the J gene lost 5 bases, with 14 bases spanning the gap. The germline V gene has CDR1 SEHNR and CDR2 FQNEAQ (reference sequence). This CDR3 comprises 15 residues. The full variable domain, with the rest looked up from reference TRBV7-9 and TRBJ2-1, is DTGVSQNPRHKITKRGQNVTFRCDPISEHNRLYWYRQTLGQGPEFLTYFQNEAQLEKSRLLSDRFSAERPKGSFSTLEIQRTEQGDSAMYLCASSLMGVVDNEQFFGPGTRLTVL.

At least ten counts were recorded for this clonotype. The chain uses TRBV2 and TRBJ1-1, with 8 bases aligning to TRBD1. CDR1 and CDR2 from the germline V gene are SNHLY and FYNNEI. V was pared by 11 bases and J by 5 bases, with 13 bases of the junction left unmatched. The CDR3 has 14 residues. Here the CDR3 DNA reads TGTGCCGGACAAGTGGACAGGGTAGGAACTGAAGCTTTCTTT. Protein product: CAGQVDRVGTEAFF.

This clonotype appeared many times. The chain uses TRBV4-1 and TRBJ1-2; 7 nucleotides line up with TRBD1. V trimming: 0 bases; J trimming: 3 bases; junction bases outside the gene matches: 4. CDR1 and CDR2 (germline): MGHRA, YSYEKL. The CDR3 consists of 15 residues. The CDR3 sequence is CASSQDPDRDYGYTF. The CDR3 nucleotides read TGCGCCAGCAGCCAAGATCCCGACAGGGACTATGGCTACACCTTC.

This clonotype has a count of ten or more. The V call is TRBV7-8, the J call TRBJ1-1; the D gene is possibly TRBD1 (5 bases). Trimming took off 5 bases at V and 1 base at J, with 17 bases between the two ends. The CDR3 runs 16 residues. The germline gives CDR1 SGHVS, CDR2 FQNEAQ. The CDR3: CASSMYLGGGNTEAFF. The CDR3 DNA sequence: TGTGCCAGCAGCATGTACTTGGGGGGAGGGAACACTGAAGCTTTCTTT. The whole variable domain, remainder taken from reference TRBV7-8 and TRBJ1-1, is GAGVSQSPRYKVAKRGQDVALRCDPISGHVSLFWYQQALGQGPEFLTYFQNEAQLDKSGLPSDRFFAERPEGSVSTLKIQRTQQEDSAVYLCASSMYLGGGNTEAFFGQGTRLTVV.

The J gene is TRBJ1-5, the V gene TRBV28; 9 bases are shared with TRBD1. The ends lost 5 bases at V and 2 bases at J; junction bases unmatched: 7. Germline loops: CDR1 MDHEN, CDR2 SYDVKM. This CDR3 has 16 residues. The CDR3 nucleotides are TGTGCCAGCAGTGATACAGGGGGCACGGGCAATCAGCCCCAGCATTTT. This gives the protein CASSDTGGTGNQPQHF.

V and J are TRBV10-3 and TRBJ1-2; tentative D call: TRBD1 (6 bases). Trimming shortened V by 5 bases and J by 4 bases, and 8 bases separated the two germline ends. Germline lookup yields CDR1 ENHRY and CDR2 SYGVKD. The CDR3 covers 12 residues. CDR3 DNA sequence: TGTGCCATCAGTTCGACAGGCTATGGCTACACCTTC. Its protein is CAISSTGYGYTF.

The gene calls are TRBV10-1 and TRBJ2-1; D could derive from TRBD1 or TRBD2 (6 bases each). The CDR3 has 16 residues. Germline V gene lookup returns CDR1 WNHNN and CDR2 SYGVQD (reference sequence). Trimming shortened V by 7 bases and J by 3 bases, and 19 bases separated the two germline ends. Here the CDR3 DNA reads TGCGCCAGCATTACCAGACGGGGGCGAATCTACAATGAGCAGTTCTTC. This sequence encodes CASITRRGRIYNEQFF.

In its sample, this clonotype was seen a few times. The V call is TRBV28, the J call TRBJ2-5, with TRBD2 matching 8 bases. Unmatched junction bases numbered 5, after V lost 5 bases and J lost 6 bases. The CDR3 contains 13 residues. The germline V gene encodes CDR1 MDHEN and CDR2 SYDVKM. The CDR3: CASSPGTRKTQYF. DNA of the CDR3: TGTGCCAGCAGTCCCGGGACTAGGAAGACCCAGTACTTC.

The rearrangement joins TRBV20-1 to TRBJ2-3; TRBD1 is a possible D gene (5 bases). In germline, CDR1 is DFQATT, CDR2 SNEGSKA (reference sequence). V lost 6 bases, J lost 2 bases, and 12 bases lay in between. This CDR3 is 13 amino acids long. DNA of the CDR3: TGCAGTGCCCCGACAGATTTCACAGATACGCAGTATTTT. This translates into CSAPTDFTDTQYF.

In this sample, this clonotype turned up many times. The J gene is TRBJ2-3, the V gene TRBV7-2, with 10 bases matching TRBD2. With 4 bases clipped from V and 7 bases from J, the junction kept 11 bases outside the gene matches. Germline V gene lookup returns CDR1 SGHTA and CDR2 FQGNSA. The CDR3 length is 16 residues. The CDR3 DNA follows: TGTGCCAGCAGCTCACGGACTAGCGGCCAGCTCAATACGCAGTATTTT. Its protein product is CASSSRTSGQLNTQYF.

This clonotype was detected ten times or more. The J gene is TRBJ1-3, the V gene TRBV2, with D maybe TRBD1 (6 bases). V was shortened by 10 bases and J by 2 bases, with 15 bases between the two germline ends. The CDR3 has 14 amino acids. Germline V lookup: CDR1 SNHLY, CDR2 FYNNEI. For the CDR3, the DNA is TGTGCCACGCAGGGACAATTGGCTGGAAACACCATATATTTT. It yields the protein CATQGQLAGNTIYF.